A single sample gave rise to the 2 T cell receptor beta chains below, sequenced in a study of T cells in Graves' hyperthyroidism and ophthalmopathy. Researchers took RNA transcripts and amplified the TCR beta CDR3 regions from them. The TCR CDR3 was amplified in a first-round RT-PCR using the HTBI primer set. Using its own MiXCR run on the multiplex PCR reads, TCRdb lists one record per CDR3 protein. The table lists about 350,000 distinct CDR3 sequences, 18% of them singletons. Sample: blood. These receptors were collected from a woman aged 40-49 years with Graves' ophthalmopathy.

With regard to this clonotype: In this CDR3 the conserved last residue, phenylalanine or tryptophan, is missing, so a read error is likely. This chain joins TRBV18 and TRBJ1-2; tentative D call: TRBD1 (6 bases). V lost 3 bases and J 4 bases, leaving 12 bases between the germline ends. The germline CDR1 and CDR2 sequences are KGHSH and LQKENI. This CDR3 contains 14 residues. The CDR3: CASSPGQRGYGYTI. For the CDR3, the DNA is TGTGCCAGCTCACCCGGACAGCGTGGCTATGGCTACACCATC.

The sample holds many counts of this clonotype. The V gene is TRBV2, the J gene TRBJ2-2; D is unclear. V was cut by 7 bases and J by 1 base, with 4 bases left in between. The CDR3 is 12 amino acids. Germline lookup yields CDR1 SNHLY and CDR2 FYNNEI. The CDR3 loop is CASMRNTGELFF. The CDR3 region has the DNA TGTGCCAGCATGAGGAACACCGGGGAGCTGTTTTTT.